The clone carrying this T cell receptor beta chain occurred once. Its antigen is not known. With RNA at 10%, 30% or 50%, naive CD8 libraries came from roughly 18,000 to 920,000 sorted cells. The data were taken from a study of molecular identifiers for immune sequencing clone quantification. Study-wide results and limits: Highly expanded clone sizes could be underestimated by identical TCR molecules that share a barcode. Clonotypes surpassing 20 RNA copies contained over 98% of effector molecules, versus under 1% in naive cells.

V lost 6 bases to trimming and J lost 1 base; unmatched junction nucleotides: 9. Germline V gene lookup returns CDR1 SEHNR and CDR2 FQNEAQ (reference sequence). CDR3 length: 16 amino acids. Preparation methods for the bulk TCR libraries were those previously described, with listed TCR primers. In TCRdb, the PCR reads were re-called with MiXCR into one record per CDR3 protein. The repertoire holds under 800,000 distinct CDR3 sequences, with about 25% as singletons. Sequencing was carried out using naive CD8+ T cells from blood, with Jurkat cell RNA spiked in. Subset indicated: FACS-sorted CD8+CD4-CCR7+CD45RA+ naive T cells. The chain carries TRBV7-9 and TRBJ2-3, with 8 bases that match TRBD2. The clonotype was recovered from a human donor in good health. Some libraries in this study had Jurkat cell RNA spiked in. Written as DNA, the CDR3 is TGTGCCAGCAGGCCGCCGGGGGGGCCTGGCACAGATACGCAGTATTTT. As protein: CASRPPGGPGTDTQYF.